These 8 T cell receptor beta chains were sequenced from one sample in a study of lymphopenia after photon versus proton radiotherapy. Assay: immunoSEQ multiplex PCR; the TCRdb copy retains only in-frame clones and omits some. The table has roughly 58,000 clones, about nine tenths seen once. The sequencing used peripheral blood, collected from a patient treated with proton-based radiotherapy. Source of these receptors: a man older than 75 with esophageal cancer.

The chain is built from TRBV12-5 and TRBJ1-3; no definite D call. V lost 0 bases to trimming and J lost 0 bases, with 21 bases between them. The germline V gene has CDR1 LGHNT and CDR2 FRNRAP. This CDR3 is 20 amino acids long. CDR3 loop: CASGLVIPRWAENSGNTIYF. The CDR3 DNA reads TGTGCTAGTGGTTTGGTAATCCCTCGTTGGGCTGAAAACTCTGGAAACACCATATATTTT.

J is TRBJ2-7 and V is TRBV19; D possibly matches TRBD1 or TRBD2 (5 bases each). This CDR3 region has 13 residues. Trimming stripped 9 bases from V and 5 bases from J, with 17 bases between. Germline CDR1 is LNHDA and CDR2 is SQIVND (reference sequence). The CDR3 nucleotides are TGTGCCAGCCGGGACCGTGGTACGGACGAGCAGTACTTC. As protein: CASRDRGTDEQYF.

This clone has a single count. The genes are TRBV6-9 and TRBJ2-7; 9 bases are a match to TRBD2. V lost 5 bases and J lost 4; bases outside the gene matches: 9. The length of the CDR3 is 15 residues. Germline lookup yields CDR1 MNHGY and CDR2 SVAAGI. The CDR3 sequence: CASSGAGGPRYEQYF. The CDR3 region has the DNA TGTGCCAGCAGTGGCGCGGGAGGGCCTCGGTACGAGCAGTACTTC.

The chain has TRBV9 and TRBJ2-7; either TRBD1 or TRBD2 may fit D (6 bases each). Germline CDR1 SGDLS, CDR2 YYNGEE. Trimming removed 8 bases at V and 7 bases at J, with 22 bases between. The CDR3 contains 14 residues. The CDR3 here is CASAGLLGAGEQYF. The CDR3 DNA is TGTGCCAGTGCGGGACTGTTGGGGGCGGGAGAGCAGTACTTC.

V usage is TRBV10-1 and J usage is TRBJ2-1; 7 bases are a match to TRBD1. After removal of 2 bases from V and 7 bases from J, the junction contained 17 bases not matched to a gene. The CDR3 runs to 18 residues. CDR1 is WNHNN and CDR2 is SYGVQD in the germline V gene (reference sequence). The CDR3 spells CASSEHQGVRRKRNEQFF. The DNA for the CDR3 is TGCGCCAGCAGTGAGCACCAGGGGGTGCGGAGAAAAAGGAATGAGCAGTTCTTC.

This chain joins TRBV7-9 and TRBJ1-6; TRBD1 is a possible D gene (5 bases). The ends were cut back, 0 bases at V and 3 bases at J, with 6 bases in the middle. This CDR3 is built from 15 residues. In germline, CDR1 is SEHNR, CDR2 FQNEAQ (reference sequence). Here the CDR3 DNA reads TGTGCCAGCAGCTTAGCCGACAGCTATAATTCACCCCTCCACTTT. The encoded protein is CASSLADSYNSPLHF.

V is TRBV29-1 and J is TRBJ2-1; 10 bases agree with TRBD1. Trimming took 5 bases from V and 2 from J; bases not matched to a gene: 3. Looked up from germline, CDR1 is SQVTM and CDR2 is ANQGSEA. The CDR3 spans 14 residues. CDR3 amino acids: CSVPGTGAYNEQFF. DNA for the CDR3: TGCAGCGTTCCCGGGACAGGGGCCTACAATGAGCAGTTCTTC.

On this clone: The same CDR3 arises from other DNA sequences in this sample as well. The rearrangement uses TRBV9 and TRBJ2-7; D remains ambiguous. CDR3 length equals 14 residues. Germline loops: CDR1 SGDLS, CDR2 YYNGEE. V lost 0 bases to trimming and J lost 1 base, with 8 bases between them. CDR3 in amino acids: CASSVGGQSYEQYF. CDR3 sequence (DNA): TGTGCCAGCAGCGTAGGTGGTCAGTCCTACGAGCAGTACTTC.